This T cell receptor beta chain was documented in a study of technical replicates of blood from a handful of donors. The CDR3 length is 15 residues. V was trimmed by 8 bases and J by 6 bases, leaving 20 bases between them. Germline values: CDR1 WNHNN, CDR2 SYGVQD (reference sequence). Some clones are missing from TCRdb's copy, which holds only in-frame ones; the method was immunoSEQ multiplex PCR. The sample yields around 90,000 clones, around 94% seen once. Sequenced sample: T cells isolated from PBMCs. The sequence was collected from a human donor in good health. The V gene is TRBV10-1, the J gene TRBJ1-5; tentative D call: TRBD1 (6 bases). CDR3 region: CASLSRTDKSQPQHF. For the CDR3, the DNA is TGCGCCAGCCTATCCAGGACAGATAAGAGTCAGCCCCAGCATTTT.